The 2 T cell receptor beta chains in this list originate from one sample, sequenced in a study of blood T cell repertoires in COVID-19. Clones were read by immunoSEQ multiplex PCR, and TCRdb kept only the in-frame ones, dropping some. The repertoire holds about 220,000 clones, with approximately 90% as singletons. Sequencing was carried out using PBMCs or T cells enriched from blood (not recorded which). The receptor source for this set is a woman under 30 in a cohort exposed to, infected with or recovered from COVID-19 (not recorded which).

This chain connects TRBV2 to TRBJ2-3, with D unclear. The CDR3 length is 14 residues. V was pared by 4 bases and J by 6 bases, with 14 bases between. Looked up from germline, CDR1 is SNHLY and CDR2 is FYNNEI. CDR3 DNA sequence: TGTGCCAGCAGTGCCACAGCAGGCTACGATACGCAGTATTTT. It codes for CASSATAGYDTQYF. Based on the CDR3 plus reference TRBV2 and TRBJ2-3, the full variable domain is EPEVTQTPSHQVTQMGQEVILRCVPISNHLYFYWYRQILGQKVEFLVSFYNNEISEKSEIFDDQFSVERPDGSNFTLKIRSTKLEDSAMYFCASSATAGYDTQYFGPGTRLTVL.

The V call is TRBV5-4, the J call TRBJ1-1, with D unclear. Germline V gives CDR1 SGHNT, CDR2 YYREEE (reference sequence). The CDR3 totals 12 residues. Deletions cut 4 bases from V and 5 bases from J, with 9 bases between. The CDR3 reads CASSEVQTEAFF. The CDR3 nucleotides are TGTGCCAGCAGCGAGGTGCAGACTGAAGCTTTCTTT. Looking up the rest from reference TRBV5-4 and TRBJ1-1 gives the full variable domain: ETGVTQSPTHLIKTRGQQVTLRCSSQSGHNTVSWYQQALGQGPQFIFQYYREEENGRGNFPPRFSGLQFPNYSSELNVNALELDDSALYLCASSEVQTEAFFGQGTRLTVV.